A selection of T cell receptor beta chains follows, all from one sample in a study of post-analysis software for immune sequencing data. One entry per CDR3 protein results from TCRdb running MiXCR on the PCR reads. The sample has around 400,000 distinct CDR3 sequences, roughly 40% seen once. Material for sequencing was blood. All receptors derive from a girl aged 2 to 9 with multiple sclerosis. Each CDR3 is given with its conserved first and last residue. D genes are given only for firm matches. Clone size appears in some rows only: once, few, many, or a class for an expanded clone.

J	V	size	D	CDR3	DNA
TRBJ1-2	TRBV28	few	.	CASSLRNHGYTF	TGTGCCAGCAGTTTACGAAACCATGGCTACACCTTC
TRBJ2-7	TRBV5-1	few	.	CASSPRPNFYEQYF	TGCGCCAGCAGCCCCCGACCGAACTTCTACGAGCAGTACTTC
TRBJ1-2	TRBV18	few	.	CASSPTPGHGYTF	TGTGCCAGCTCACCCACGCCGGGACATGGCTACACCTTC
TRBJ1-2	TRBV12-3/TRBV12-4	.	.	CASTKIGARGYTF	TGTGCCAGCACCAAAATAGGGGCTCGCGGCTACACCTTC
TRBJ1-1	TRBV10-3	.	.	CAISGLGGALNTEAFF	TGTGCCATCAGTGGTCTGGGAGGGGCGCTGAACACTGAAGCTTTCTTT
TRBJ2-3	TRBV7-3	many	TRBD2	CASSPSGILAGPTDTQYF	TGTGCCAGCAGCCCGTCCGGGATTCTAGCGGGGCCTACAGATACGCAGTATTTT
TRBJ2-1	TRBV3-1	few	.	CASSPGGGQARYNEQFF	TGTGCCAGCAGCCCGGGAGGGGGACAGGCTAGATACAATGAGCAGTTCTTC
TRBJ2-1	TRBV5-1	.	.	CASSLSTPNEQFF	TGCGCCAGCAGCTTGTCCACTCCCAATGAGCAGTTCTTC
TRBJ2-7	TRBV20-1	.	TRBD2	CSARALAGGGEQYF	TGCAGTGCTAGAGCGCTAGCGGGGGGAGGGGAGCAGTACTTC
TRBJ2-5	TRBV10-3	.	.	CAISRDYQETQYF	TGTGCCATCAGCCGGGACTACCAAGAGACCCAGTACTTC
TRBJ2-1	TRBV29-1	.	.	CSVESKAPNEQFF	TGCAGCGTTGAATCGAAGGCACCCAATGAGCAGTTCTTC
TRBJ2-3	TRBV7-9	few	TRBD2	CASSTGLAGLVVDTQYF	TGTGCCAGCAGCACGGGACTAGCGGGCCTAGTGGTGGATACGCAGTATTTT
TRBJ2-1	TRBV7-9	few	.	CASRMRDSPEQFF	TGTGCCAGCAGGATGAGGGACTCCCCGGAGCAGTTCTTC
TRBJ2-2	TRBV4-3	.	.	CASSQDPTRTGELFF	TGCGCCAGCAGCCAAGATCCAACCCGGACCGGGGAGCTGTTTTTT
TRBJ1-2	TRBV6-5	.	.	CASSTGAGGYTF	TGTGCCAGCAGTACGGGGGCGGGTGGCTACACCTTC
TRBJ1-1	TRBV7-9	few	TRBD1	CASSPDRGWDTEAFF	TGTGCCAGCAGCCCGGACAGGGGATGGGACACTGAAGCTTTCTTT
TRBJ2-7	TRBV5-4	few	.	CASSFPGKDYEQYF	TGTGCCAGCAGCTTCCCCGGGAAGGACTACGAGCAGTACTTC
TRBJ1-4	TRBV4-2	.	TRBD1	CASSGTGAEKLFF	TGTGCCAGCAGCGGGACAGGGGCCGAAAAACTGTTTTTT
TRBJ2-7	TRBV10-3	.	TRBD2	CAISEQGEGYEQYF	TGTGCCATCAGTGAGCAAGGGGAGGGCTACGAGCAGTACTTC
TRBJ2-1	TRBV10-3	few	.	CAISDSAVINNEQFF	TGTGCCATCAGTGATTCGGCGGTTATTAACAATGAGCAGTTCTTC
TRBJ2-1	TRBV11-2	.	TRBD2	CASSSSAGGHYDEQFF	TGTGCCAGCAGCTCCTCTGCGGGGGGTCACTACGATGAGCAGTTCTTC
TRBJ2-7	TRBV27	few	TRBD2	CASSFSTSGAYEQYF	TGTGCCAGCAGTTTTAGTACTAGCGGGGCGTACGAGCAGTACTTC
TRBJ1-1	TRBV12-3/TRBV12-4	.	.	CASNPGFRYTEAFF	TGTGCCAGCAATCCAGGCTTTAGATACACTGAAGCTTTCTTT
TRBJ2-1	TRBV9	few	TRBD2	CASSDGLAGVPLSYNEQFF	TGTGCCAGCAGCGACGGACTAGCGGGAGTACCCCTTTCCTACAATGAGCAGTTCTTC
TRBJ2-1	TRBV5-1	many	.	CASSFGRERVVDEQFF	TGCGCCAGCAGCTTCGGACGGGAGCGAGTGGTAGATGAGCAGTTCTTC
TRBJ2-7	TRBV10-3	few	TRBD2	CAISESGSGRSGEQYF	TGTGCCATCAGTGAGTCGGGTAGCGGGAGATCGGGTGAGCAGTACTTC
TRBJ2-7	TRBV5-1	.	TRBD2	CASRGLAGGEQYF	TGCGCCAGTAGGGGACTAGCGGGAGGCGAGCAGTACTTC
TRBJ2-4	TRBV20-1	.	TRBD1	CSASADRAAKNIQYF	TGCAGTGCTAGCGCGGACAGGGCGGCCAAAAACATTCAGTACTTC
TRBJ2-1	TRBV4-1	.	TRBD1	CASSPVETGAYNEQFF	TGCGCCAGCAGTCCTGTTGAGACAGGGGCCTACAATGAGCAGTTCTTC
TRBJ1-2	TRBV6-1	.	TRBD1	CASRRGGAYGYTF	TGTGCCAGCAGGAGAGGGGGCGCGTATGGCTACACCTTC
TRBJ2-7	TRBV4-1	.	.	CASSQEVDYYEQYF	TGCGCCAGCAGCCAAGAGGTCGATTACTACGAGCAGTACTTC
TRBJ2-3	TRBV4-1	few	TRBD2	CASSRRLAGGTDTQYF	TGCGCCAGCAGCCGCAGACTAGCGGGAGGCACAGATACGCAGTATTTT
TRBJ1-1	TRBV7-6	few	TRBD1	CASSLRQGHDTEAFF	TGTGCCAGCAGCCTCCGACAGGGGCATGACACTGAAGCTTTCTTT
TRBJ2-5	TRBV6-2/TRBV6-3	few	TRBD1	CATKGTAQETQYF	TGTGCCACAAAGGGGACAGCCCAAGAGACCCAGTACTTC
TRBJ2-7	TRBV29-1	.	TRBD1	CSVDPLTGSEQYF	TGCAGCGTGGACCCATTGACAGGGTCCGAGCAGTACTTC
TRBJ2-1	TRBV29-1	few	TRBD2	CSVYSWERELSEQFF	TGCAGCGTTTACTCGTGGGAGCGGGAGTTATCTGAGCAGTTCTTC
TRBJ1-5	TRBV5-1	.	.	CASGVIDSSNQPQHF	TGCGCCAGCGGCGTAATAGATTCCTCCAATCAGCCCCAGCATTTT
TRBJ1-1	TRBV5-1	once	.	CASSLVVSAVSTKAFF	TGCGCCAGCAGCTTGGTGGTGTCGGCAGTTAGCACTAAAGCTTTCTTT
TRBJ2-5	TRBV6-5	.	TRBD1	CACSPDRGRGQYF	TGTGCCTGCAGCCCGGACAGGGGGCGTGGGCAGTACTTC
TRBJ1-4	TRBV5-1	.	TRBD1	CASSLWQGADEKLFF	TGCGCCAGCAGCTTGTGGCAGGGGGCGGACGAAAAACTGTTTTTT
TRBJ2-1	TRBV5-1	.	TRBD2	CASKKSGLEAYNEQFF	TGCGCCAGCAAGAAGTCCGGACTAGAGGCCTACAATGAGCAGTTCTTC
TRBJ1-4	TRBV7-9	.	.	CASSGHGTVLKKLFF	TGTGCCAGCAGCGGCCATGGGACCGTACTGAAGAAACTGTTTTTT
TRBJ1-2	TRBV4-3	few	TRBD1	CASSHWPGQLPYGYTF	TGCGCCAGCAGCCATTGGCCGGGACAGCTTCCTTATGGCTACACCTTC
TRBJ1-1	TRBV20-1	.	.	CSAKLLGSDTEAFF	TGCAGTGCTAAATTACTGGGGTCGGACACTGAAGCTTTCTTT
TRBJ2-3	TRBV12-3/TRBV12-4	.	.	CASSLIARDTQYF	TGTGCCAGCAGTTTAATTGCACGAGATACGCAGTATTTT
TRBJ2-7	TRBV3-1	.	TRBD1	CASSQTGPEQYF	TGTGCCAGCAGCCAGACAGGGCCCGAGCAGTACTTC
TRBJ2-7	TRBV28	.	TRBD1	CASRSGGQGSYEQYF	TGTGCCAGCAGGTCAGGGGGTCAAGGCTCCTACGAGCAGTACTTC
TRBJ1-2	TRBV2	few	TRBD1	CASRDTGGDGYTF	TGTGCCAGCAGAGACACAGGGGGAGATGGCTACACCTTC
TRBJ2-1	TRBV20-1	.	.	CSARMDYKGLNEQFF	TGCAGTGCTAGAATGGACTATAAAGGGCTCAATGAGCAGTTCTTC